The subject of this entry is one T cell receptor (beta chain). The method was immunoSEQ multiplex PCR; TCRdb's version includes in-frame clones alone and lacks a portion of them. The sample lists 120,000 to 150,000 clones; about nine tenths were seen once. CDR1 MNHNY and CDR2 SVGAGI come from the germline V gene (reference sequence). V lost 2 bases, J lost 6 bases, and 8 bases stayed unmatched. The CDR3 contains 16 residues. The sample belongs to a study of T cell responses to AZD1222 COVID-19 vaccine. The chain combines TRBV6-6 with TRBJ2-1; the match to TRBD2 covers 9 bases. Sample: peripheral blood, taken 28 days after the second AZD1222 dose. The TCR was taken from an adult who received the AZD1222 COVID-19 vaccine. The CDR3, as DNA: TGTGCCAGCAGTTACACGGGACTAGCTAAGATCAATGAGCAGTTCTTC. This translates into CASSYTGLAKINEQFF.